The following is a T cell receptor (beta chain) sequence with its context. What it binds is unknown. CD4+ T cells were isolated after around ten days of culture. The person had a PCR-confirmed SARS-CoV-2 infection during March to December 2020. Everyone in the study got two shots of either the BNT162b2 or mRNA-1273 vaccine. Using immunoSEQ multiplex PCR, the repertoire was profiled, and TCRdb retains in-frame clones only, with some absent. The table has 30,000 to 35,000 clones, approximately 72% seen once; the top ten hold 6.6%. The sample is drawn from a study of vaccination effects on CD4 cells after COVID-19. Overall study: Relative to the second dose, post-vaccine samples were obtained a median of 72 days later.

Study-wide points: Pronounced clonal contraction occurred in clones induced by infection and by vaccine late after vaccination. Sampling in the study covered few convalescent patients and included no early post-infection timepoints. Mainly new clones induced by vaccination were found among post-vaccine spike-reactive clones in convalescents.

The CDR3 has 17 residues. Germline-derived CDR1 and CDR2 are SGHDT and YYEEEE. V gave up 0 bases and J gave up 6 bases; unmatched junction bases: 11. The chain recombines TRBV5-6 with TRBJ2-1, with TRBD2 matching over 8 bases. This TCR was recovered from a human donor who had a prior SARS-CoV-2 infection. This material consisted of CD4+ T cells from PBMCs cultured without peptide, taken after COVID-19 vaccination. CDR3 sequence: CASSLVPSGRSSNEQFF. The CDR3 DNA reads TGTGCCAGCAGCTTGGTTCCCAGCGGGAGAAGTTCCAATGAGCAGTTCTTC. The full variable domain, completed using reference TRBV5-6 and TRBJ2-1, is DAGVTQSPTHLIKTRGQQVTLRCSPKSGHDTVSWYQQALGQGPQFIFQYYEEEERQRGNFPDRFSGHQFPNYSSELNVNALLLGDSALYLCASSLVPSGRSSNEQFFGPGTRLTVL.